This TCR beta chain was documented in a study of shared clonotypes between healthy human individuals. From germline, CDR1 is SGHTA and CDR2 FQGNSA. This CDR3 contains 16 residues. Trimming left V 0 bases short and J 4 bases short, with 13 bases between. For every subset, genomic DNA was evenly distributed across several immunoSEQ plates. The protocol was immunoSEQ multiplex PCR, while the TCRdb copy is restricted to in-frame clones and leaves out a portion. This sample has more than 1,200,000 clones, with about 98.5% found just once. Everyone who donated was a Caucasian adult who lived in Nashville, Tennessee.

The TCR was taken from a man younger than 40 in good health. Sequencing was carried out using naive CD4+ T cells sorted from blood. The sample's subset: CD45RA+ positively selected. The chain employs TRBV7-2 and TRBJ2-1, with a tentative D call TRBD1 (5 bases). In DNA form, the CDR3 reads TGTGCCAGCAGCTTAGCGGCAGGGAAAGGTTACAATGAGCAGTTCTTC. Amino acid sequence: CASSLAAGKGYNEQFF.